The 20 T cell receptor beta chains below were found in one sample sequenced in a study of blood T cells in healthy people across ages. Next came a second PCR, run for about 7 to 12 cycles, which used a sample-barcoded 5' primer along with a J-beta primer mix. TCRdb re-called the 5' RACE reads through MiXCR, storing one row per CDR3 protein. The sample has 800,000 or so distinct CDR3 sequences, 20% to 25% seen once. In addition, the sample was reused for a study of T cells of mothers and their children.

The source material was blood. The receptor source for this set is a boy between 5 and 17 years old in good health.

The J gene is TRBJ1-3, the V gene TRBV12-3 or TRBV12-4; D might be TRBD1 (5 bases). This CDR3 contains 15 residues. V was pared by 8 bases and J by 0 bases, with 14 bases between. CDR3 nucleotides: TGTGCCAGCGGGAAGGGGAAAAGCTCTGGAAACACCATATATTTT. Its translation is CASGKGKSSGNTIYF.

The chain employs TRBV29-1 and TRBJ2-1, with TRBD1 matching over 7 bases. The CDR3 sequence is 10 residues long. V lost 7 bases and J lost 6; bases outside the gene matches: 0. Germline-derived CDR1 and CDR2 are SQVTM and ANQGSEA. The CDR3 region is CSGQGNEQFF. As DNA, the CDR3 is TGCAGCGGACAGGGCAATGAGCAGTTCTTC.

In this sample, this clonotype turned up a few times. The gene calls are TRBV28 and TRBJ1-2; no clear D. In germline, CDR1 is MDHEN, CDR2 SYDVKM. The CDR3 is 13 residues long. V shed 6 bases and J shed 7 bases, with 15 bases lying between them. CDR3 loop: CASSPESFVGYTF. The CDR3, as DNA: TGTGCCAGCAGCCCTGAGTCCTTCGTTGGCTACACCTTC.

This clonotype has just a few counts. The CDR3 loop is CASSQEVQGEGYEQYF. CDR3 nucleotides: TGCGCCAGCAGCCAAGAGGTCCAGGGGGAGGGGTACGAGCAGTACTTC. V is TRBV4-3 and J is TRBJ2-5; perhaps D is TRBD1 or TRBD2 (7 bases each). The last part of the DNA fits TRBJ2-7 better; the J call may be wrong. The CDR3 totals 16 residues. CDR1 and CDR2 from the germline V gene are LGHNA and YSLEER.

The CDR3 nucleotides are TGTGCCAGCAGCTTAAGCCTAGCGCCCACAGATACGCAGTATTTT. Translating gives CASSLSLAPTDTQYF. V and J are TRBV7-2 and TRBJ2-3; a possible D gene is TRBD2 (6 bases). The CDR3 extends over 15 amino acids. The germline V and J ends were trimmed by 2 bases and 2 bases, with 11 bases remaining between them. CDR1 is SGHTA and CDR2 is FQGNSA in the germline V gene.

The V gene is TRBV6-5, the J gene TRBJ2-5; no clear D. The J call may be wrong; the DNA end is better matched by TRBJ2-7. CDR1 and CDR2 (germline): MNHEY, SVGAGI. This CDR3 contains 16 residues. The CDR3 DNA follows: TGTGCCAGCAGTTACCACGGACCCTGGAGCTCCTACGAGCAGTACTTC. It translates to CASSYHGPWSSYEQYF.

The chain joins TRBV6-2 or TRBV6-3 to TRBJ2-5, with 10 bases fitting TRBD1. The DNA matches TRBJ2-1 better at its end, which makes the J call doubtful. The CDR3 runs 14 residues. From germline, CDR1 is MNHEY and CDR2 SVGEGT. CDR3 region: CASTRGTGANEQFF. The CDR3 region has the DNA TGTGCCAGCACCCGAGGGACAGGGGCCAATGAGCAGTTCTTC.

The chain uses TRBV28 and TRBJ2-7; D gene ambiguous. Germline CDR1 MDHEN, CDR2 SYDVKM. The CDR3 totals 14 residues. The V end was cut by 6 bases, the J end by 6 bases, with 18 bases between. The CDR3 region is CASSLRDWQGEQYF. The CDR3 region has the DNA TGTGCCAGCAGCTTACGCGACTGGCAAGGCGAGCAGTACTTC. The entire variable domain, with the rest obtained from reference TRBV28 and TRBJ2-7, is as follows: DVKVTQSSRYLVKRTGEKVFLECVQDMDHENMFWYRQDPGLGLRLIYFSYDVKMKEKGDIPEGYSVSREKKERFSLILESASTNQTSMYLCASSLRDWQGEQYFGPGTRLTVT.

The chain links TRBV27 to TRBJ2-7; 10 bases are shared with TRBD2. J lost 3 bases, V lost 4 bases, and 3 bases had no gene match. Germline V CDR1 and CDR2: MNHEY, SMNVEV (reference sequence). The CDR3 runs 14 residues. CDR3 protein: CASSWSSGSYEQYF. The CDR3 coding sequence is TGTGCCAGCAGTTGGTCTAGCGGGAGCTACGAGCAGTACTTC.

This clonotype turned up a few times. The chain combines TRBV6-2 or TRBV6-3 with TRBJ2-1; the D gene could be TRBD1 or TRBD2 (5 bases each). The J call is doubtful: the DNA matches TRBJ2-5 better. The CDR3 totals 14 residues. Germline V CDR1 and CDR2: MNHEY, SVGEGT. Here the CDR3 reads CASSLTTPGETQYF. Here the CDR3 DNA reads TGTGCCAGCAGTTTGACTACTCCAGGGGAGACCCAGTACTTC.

There are a few counts of this clonotype. The chain joins TRBV7-2 to TRBJ2-3; TRBD2 aligns across 7 bases. The V gene end was trimmed by 7 bases and the J gene end by 0 bases; junction bases not matched to a gene: 7. The CDR3 sequence is 15 residues long. Germline V gives CDR1 SGHTA, CDR2 FQGNSA. The chain's CDR3 is CASTLAVTSTDTQYF. Here the CDR3 DNA reads TGTGCCAGCACCCTAGCGGTTACTAGCACAGATACGCAGTATTTT.

The table lists this clonotype with a few counts. This rearrangement joins TRBV28 to TRBJ2-7; D is unclear. The CDR3 runs 15 residues. The germline V gene encodes CDR1 MDHEN and CDR2 SYDVKM. V gave up 2 bases and J gave up 2 bases, with 13 bases separating them. The CDR3 reads CASSLVNRPPYEQYF. Here the CDR3 DNA reads TGTGCCAGCAGTTTAGTTAACCGTCCTCCCTACGAGCAGTACTTC.

The table lists this clonotype with many counts. V and J are TRBV28 and TRBJ2-5, with unresolved D. CDR1 MDHEN and CDR2 SYDVKM come from the germline V gene. Trimming pared 1 base from V and 0 bases from J, leaving 9 bases between. The CDR3 totals 15 residues. The CDR3 protein is CASSLSYLDQETQYF. CDR3 bases: TGTGCCAGCAGTTTATCGTATTTGGACCAAGAGACCCAGTACTTC.

This clonotype came up many times. The gene calls are TRBV9 and TRBJ2-5; D possibly corresponds to TRBD1 (6 bases). V was trimmed by 6 bases and J by 0 bases, leaving 18 bases between them. The CDR3 is made up of 16 amino acids. Germline CDR1 and CDR2: SGDLS and YYNGEE. The CDR3 region is CASIEPDRGYQETQYF. Here the CDR3 DNA reads TGTGCCAGCATCGAACCGGACAGAGGGTACCAAGAGACCCAGTACTTC.

The sample holds a few counts of this clonotype. The V and J genes are TRBV28 and TRBJ2-3; D is possibly TRBD1 (5 bases). CDR1 and CDR2 from the germline V gene are MDHEN and SYDVKM. The CDR3 contains 18 residues. V lost 2 bases, J lost 3 bases, and 21 bases lay in between. The CDR3 DNA sequence: TGTGCCAGCAGTTTAATCCGCAAGGGGTCCCTCCCGACAGATACGCAGTATTTT. Translated, it gives CASSLIRKGSLPTDTQYF.

This clonotype was seen a handful of times. An end of the junction does not agree with germline; a read error may underlie this. V is TRBV7-7 and J is TRBJ1-5; D gene uncertain. This CDR3 contains 13 residues. Germline V gene data show CDR1 as SSHAT and CDR2 as FNYEAQ (reference sequence). The CDR3 protein is CASSSQRMQPQHF. The CDR3 DNA sequence: TGTGCTAGCAGCTCGCAAAGGATGCAGCCCCAGCATTTT.

This clonotype was picked up a small number of times. The chain links TRBV3-1 to TRBJ1-6; TRBD1 is a possible D gene (5 bases). Trimming shortened V by 1 base and J by 4 bases, and 8 bases separated the two germline ends. The CDR3 covers 15 residues. Germline V gene lookup returns CDR1 LGHDT and CDR2 YNNKEL (reference sequence). CDR3 sequence (DNA): TGTGCCAGCAGCCAAGGGCGGACATATAATTCACCCCTCCACTTT. Amino acid sequence: CASSQGRTYNSPLHF.

The chain joins TRBV2 to TRBJ2-3, with TRBD1 as a possible D gene (5 bases). CDR3 length equals 14 residues. V gave up 10 bases and J gave up 4 bases, with 18 bases separating them. CDR1 is SNHLY and CDR2 is FYNNEI in the germline V gene. The CDR3, as DNA: TGTGCCATCAAGCAGGGCCCCCTCGCAGATACGCAGTATTTT. Encoded protein: CAIKQGPLADTQYF.

This clonotype has a handful of counts. The chain joins TRBV28 to TRBJ2-3; 8 nucleotides agree with TRBD2. CDR3 length: 15 residues. Germline trimming cut 5 bases from V and 4 bases from J; bases unmatched to any gene: 8. Per germline, CDR1 MDHEN and CDR2 SYDVKM. CDR3 protein: CASSVSGTEADTQYF. The CDR3 DNA reads TGTGCCAGCAGTGTTAGCGGGACCGAGGCAGATACGCAGTATTTT.

In this sample, this clonotype turned up a few times. The V gene is TRBV2, the J gene TRBJ2-5; D is undetermined. The CDR3 loop spans 14 amino acids. V was clipped by 6 bases and J by 1 base, with 12 bases between them. Germline lookup yields CDR1 SNHLY and CDR2 FYNNEI. The CDR3 region is CASRPTRSQETQYF. In DNA, the CDR3 is TGTGCCAGCAGACCGACAAGAAGCCAAGAGACCCAGTACTTC.